This entry describes one T cell receptor (beta chain). Its recognized antigen is unknown. The record has no base qualities; no much larger clone is one base away. Genomic DNA was extracted from sorted cells with the Quick-DNA Microprep Kit. Amplification of TCRbeta DNA was done with the immunoSEQ hsTCRbeta kit, following the protocol from the manufacturer. TCRbeta libraries were sequenced on an Illumina MiSeq instrument. Concerning the study's data processing: Removing out-of-frame sequences left a few million distinct TCRbeta sequences, an average of about 73,000 per individual. Each individual was scored using the number of around 180 previously reported CMV-associated TCRbeta sequences that the individual carried and the total number of productive distinct TCRbeta sequences. A beta-binomial model was reimplemented in Python, and random forests from scikit-learn, run with default parameters, were trained on data from the US cohort. On the Belgian cohort, classifier performance was reported as the median AUC, along with percentile confidence intervals, across 10,000 bootstrap iterations. TCRdb took this table from immuneACCESS and kept in-frame rearrangements with V and J called. Such tables lack part of the clones; where checked against another copy, unresolved V genes explain under half of the gap, and the rest is unexplained. The V and J calls and clone size were taken over from that table, and D and trimming were inferred from the DNA. For this sample there are around 25,000 clones; 75% appear just once. The ten largest clones represent 1% of the sample.

The data were taken from a study of memory CD4+ T cells and cytomegalovirus serostatus (dated by TCRdb to between 2018 and 2020). Context from the whole study: The roughly 35 healthy Belgian adults in the cohort included 9 who were CMV seropositive and about 24 who were CMV seronegative. CD4+ memory TCRbeta repertoires of a Belgian cohort with known cytomegalovirus serostatus were sequenced in order to replicate a published TCR-based CMV serostatus classifier.

In the germline V gene, CDR1 corresponds to MDHEN and CDR2 to SYDVKM. Reading from cysteine to phenylalanine, the CDR3 counts 15 amino acids. Only CDR3 DNA remains: 45 bases, in frame from the first base. The junction carries 16 bases between V and J, which are trimmed by 8 bases and 3 bases respectively. What the authors observed across the whole study: Unlike the original study, which covered naive and memory CD4+ and CD8+ populations, the Belgian study sequenced only CD4+CD45RO+ memory cells. Among the 150 to 200 previously reported CMV-associated TCRbeta sequences, some 69 showed up in the CD4+ memory repertoires, with each one found in between one and five individuals. A median bootstrapped AUC of around 0.95 with a 95% CI of 0.76-1.00 was achieved on the Belgian cohort by the original-framework classifier. Results were interpreted as suggesting that the CMV-associated TCR signature is largely present in the CD4+ memory repertoire. For predicting CMV serostatus, the median bootstrapped AUC was roughly 0.95 using the original framework and roughly 0.91 using a US-trained random forest.

Single viable CD3+CD4+CD8-CD45RO+ cells were sorted as memory CD4+ T cells on a FACSAria II. CMV serostatus was determined using a Roche Elecsys assay that detects serum IgG against CMV pp150, pp28, p38 and p52. Following thawing, total CD4+ T cells were enriched through positive selection using CD4 magnetic microbeads. The samples came from a different study that was designed specifically to examine the CD4+ T cell memory repertoire. Peripheral blood mononuclear cells were isolated and cryopreserved according to standard operating procedures, and serum was kept at -80 degrees C. Staining used CD3-PerCP (BW264/56), CD4-APC (RPA-T4), CD45RO-PE (UCHT1) and CD8-Pacific Orange (3B5) antibodies, with Sytox blue excluding non-viable cells.

This TCR came from an adult in good health and CMV-seronegative. The material sequenced was memory CD4+ T cells from blood. The rearrangement joined TRBV28 to TRBJ1-4; the D gene is not confidently resolved. DNA sequence: TGTGCCAGCCGCCTGGGTGGACTCCCTAATGAAAAACTGTTTTTT. This translates into CASRLGGLPNEKLFF.